This T cell receptor beta chain derives from a study of blood T cell repertoires in COVID-19. Study at large: The samples span acute and convalescent COVID-19 from the United States, Italy and Spain. From T cells, B-cell-depleted T cells, or PBMCs came the material, which was cDNA or gDNA.

Germline V gene data show CDR1 as MNHEY and CDR2 as SMNVEV (reference sequence). V shed 4 bases and J shed 0 bases, with 10 bases lying between them. This CDR3 spans 14 amino acids. In the original workflow: Estimates of nucleated cell counts were drawn from the amplification of reference gene primers. TCRdb keeps only in-frame clones here, not all; method: immunoSEQ multiplex PCR. V and J calls and clone size are given by that table; D and trimming were obtained from the DNA. The data show 50,000 to 80,000 clones, 86% seen once. The sequenced sample consisted of peripheral blood. The V call is TRBV27, the J call TRBJ2-7, with a tentative D call TRBD1 (6 bases). This TCR came from a man aged 45-65 years with active COVID-19. CDR3 bases: TGTGCCAGCAGTTCAACAGGGAACTCCTACGAGCAGTACTTC. This codes for CASSSTGNSYEQYF.